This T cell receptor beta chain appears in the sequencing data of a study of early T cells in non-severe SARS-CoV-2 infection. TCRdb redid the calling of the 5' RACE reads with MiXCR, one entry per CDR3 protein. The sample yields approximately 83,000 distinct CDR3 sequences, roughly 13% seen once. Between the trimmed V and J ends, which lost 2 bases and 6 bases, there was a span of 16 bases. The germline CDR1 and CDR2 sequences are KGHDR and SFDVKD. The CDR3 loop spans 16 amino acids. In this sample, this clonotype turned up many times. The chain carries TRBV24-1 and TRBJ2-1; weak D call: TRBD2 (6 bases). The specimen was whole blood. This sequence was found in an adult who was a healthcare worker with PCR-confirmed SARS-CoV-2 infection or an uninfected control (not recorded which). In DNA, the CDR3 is TGTGCCACCAGTGATTCGCGCCGTCCGGAGGGCAATGAGCAGTTCTTC. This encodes CATSDSRRPEGNEQFF.